This is a list of T cell receptor beta chains from one sample in a study of T cell responses to AZD1222 COVID-19 vaccine. The table came from immunoSEQ multiplex PCR; TCRdb's copy has only in-frame clones and leaves some out. The sample holds approximately 120,000 clones; about 89% are singletons and the top ten take around 4.5%. The sample consisted of peripheral blood, taken 28 days after the second AZD1222 dose. All receptors derive from an adult who received the AZD1222 COVID-19 vaccine. The CDR3 runs from the conserved cysteine through the conserved F or W.

v_gene	j_gene	CDR3aa
TRBV11-2	TRBJ1-2	CASSPLAGRGGYTF
TRBV28	TRBJ2-7	CASSPGQGRYEQYF
TRBV6-6	TRBJ1-2	CASSNTRDGNYGYTF
TRBV7-2	TRBJ1-5	CASSLEMGRHSNQPQHF
TRBV5-5	TRBJ1-3	CASSGMRAYSGNTIYF
TRBV18	TRBJ1-1	CASSPLPPGTENTEAFF
TRBV7-6	TRBJ2-1	CASRPGTSGSYNEQFF
TRBV19	TRBJ2-3	CASSPFNGITTDTQYF
TRBV7-2	TRBJ2-2	CASSQSRGLTGELFF
TRBV3-1/TRBV3-2	TRBJ2-7	CASSPGTEYSYEQYF
TRBV10-3	TRBJ2-3	CAIGGAGVVTDTQYF
TRBV5-1	TRBJ2-5	CASSKPQETQYF
TRBV4-2	TRBJ2-7	CASSHGLDEQYF
TRBV30	TRBJ2-7	CAWSSSLGNEQYF